Listed below are T cell receptor beta chains from one sample, sequenced in a study of T cell changes during pregnancy in multiple sclerosis. This table comes from immunoSEQ multiplex PCR, and its TCRdb copy is limited to in-frame clones, with some not included. The sample includes about 75,000 clones, nearly 95% of them seen just once. The source material was CD4+ T cells from peripheral blood mononuclear cells, sampled after pregnancy. These receptor sequences come from a female donor with multiple sclerosis, enrolled in a pregnancy study. Both conserved end residues are part of each CDR3. The D gene is left open where the match is weak. Clone sizes are given selectively: once, few, many, or a class where the clone is expanded.

>TRBJ1-3|few|TRBD1|TRBV28
TGTGCCAGCAGTTTAGACAGGGTAACCACCATATATTTT
CASSLDRVTTIYF
>TRBJ1-4|-|-|TRBV7-2
TGTGCCAGCAGCTTCGCGCAGGGGATCGGTGAAAAACTGTTTTTT
CASSFAQGIGEKLFF
>TRBJ2-3|once|-|TRBV4-1
TGCGCCAGCAGCCAAGTCCTAGCGAGCACAGATACGCAGTATTTT
CASSQVLASTDTQYF
>TRBJ1-1|-|TRBD1|TRBV27
TGTGCCAGCAGTTTACAGGGGGCTTTCGCTGAAGCTTTCTTT
CASSLQGAFAEAFF
>TRBJ2-3|few|TRBD2|TRBV7-8
TGTGCCAGCAGCTCCCTGGGGGGTAGCGGGAGATGGTACCCAGATACGCAGTATTTT
CASSSLGGSGRWYPDTQYF
>TRBJ1-2|-|-|TRBV11-2
TGTGCCAGCAGCTCAGACGGCTATGGCTACACCTTC
CASSSDGYGYTF
>TRBJ1-4|-|-|TRBV23-1
TGCGCCAGCAGTCTCTCCCCGGGTTTAACTAATGAAAAACTGTTTTTT
CASSLSPGLTNEKLFF
>TRBJ2-7|-|TRBD2|TRBV6-5
TGTGCCACCTCCCTTCTCACTAGCGGGAGCTACGAGCAGTACTTC
CATSLLTSGSYEQYF
>TRBJ2-1|-|TRBD2|TRBV27
TGTGCCAGCAGGATCGCTAGCGGGAGGGGTTACAATGAGCAGTTCTTC
CASRIASGRGYNEQFF
>TRBJ1-5|-|-|TRBV25-1
TGTGCCAGCAGTGTACTAGATCAGCCCCAGCATTTT
CASSVLDQPQHF
>TRBJ2-3|-|-|TRBV11-3
TGTGCCAGCAGCTTAGTAGGACAGTTTAGCACAGATACGCAGTATTTT
CASSLVGQFSTDTQYF
>TRBJ2-3|-|-|TRBV10-3
TGTGCCATCAGTCTTAGTAGGAGCAGCACAGATACGCAGTATTTT
CAISLSRSSTDTQYF
>TRBJ1-1|-|TRBD1|TRBV5-1
TGCGCCAGCAGCTTAGTATCTCTTCGAGGGGGACAGGGGATTACTGAAGCTTTCTTT
CASSLVSLRGGQGITEAFF
>TRBJ1-5|-|TRBD1|TRBV28
TGTGCCAGCAGTTTTTCCGGGACAGGTTTGTCACAGCCCCAGCATTTT
CASSFSGTGLSQPQHF
>TRBJ2-1|-|-|TRBV29-1
TGCAGCGTTGAAGATCCAGGAAACTGGATCTTC
CSVEDPGNWIF
>TRBJ2-3|-|TRBD1|TRBV2
TGTGCCAGCAGTGTATCCGGTTTGGGGACAGGCCTCTTATATTTT
CASSVSGLGTGLLYF
>TRBJ2-2|-|-|TRBV18
TGTGCCAGCTCACCACCGTCAACAATATCGCTAGCCACCACCGGGGAGCTGTTTTTT
CASSPPSTISLATTGELFF
>TRBJ2-5|once|TRBD1|TRBV7-2
TGTGCCAGCAGCTCCCCGACAGGGTGGTCAGAGACCCAGTACTTC
CASSSPTGWSETQYF
>TRBJ2-2|-|TRBD2|TRBV28
TGTGCCAGCAGTTACTTCGGGAGGGTGACCGGGGAGCTGTTTTTT
CASSYFGRVTGELFF
>TRBJ2-7|-|-|TRBV30
TGTGCCTGGAGGGCGGGCCGCTCCTACGAGCAGTACTTC
CAWRAGRSYEQYF
>TRBJ1-1|-|TRBD1|TRBV6-5
TGTGCCAGCAGTTACGGACAGGGCGGGGGTGAAGCTTTCTTT
CASSYGQGGGEAFF
>TRBJ2-3|-|TRBD2|TRBV5-1
TGCGCCAGCAGCAGCGGACTAGCGGGACGCTTGGATACGCAGTATTTT
CASSSGLAGRLDTQYF
>TRBJ2-3|-|TRBD2|TRBV27
TGTGCCAGCAGTTTAGTAGCGGGAGGCGCAGATACGCAGTATTTT
CASSLVAGGADTQYF
>TRBJ2-3|-|-|TRBV15
TGTGCCACCAGCAGAGACCGACCAGGGTCAGATACGCAGTATTTT
CATSRDRPGSDTQYF
>TRBJ2-7|-|TRBD2|TRBV7-9
TGTGCCAGCAGCTCCTTTGGCGGGAGGGCAATATACGAGCAGTACTTC
CASSSFGGRAIYEQYF
>TRBJ2-5|-|-|TRBV29-1
TGCAGCGTTGAAGTGGTACTGAGGGAGACCCAGTACTTC
CSVEVVLRETQYF
>TRBJ2-7|-|TRBD2|TRBV7-2
TGTGCCAGCAGCTTAGGGGGGGGGCTAGCGGGAGGATACGAGCAGTACTTC
CASSLGGGLAGGYEQYF
>TRBJ2-3|-|-|TRBV5-1
TGCGCCAGCAGCTTGTGGGGGCCGCCCGCAGATACGCAGTATTTT
CASSLWGPPADTQYF
>TRBJ1-1|-|TRBD1|TRBV7-9
TGTGCCAGCAGCTTAGAGGCAGGGGGCGCGTATAGGGGCACTGAAGCTTTCTTT
CASSLEAGGAYRGTEAFF
>TRBJ2-3|-|TRBD2|TRBV6-1
TGTGCCAGCAGTGCCCTGACTAGCGGGGGTCACACAGATACGCAGTATTTT
CASSALTSGGHTDTQYF
>TRBJ2-7|-|-|TRBV10-2
TGCGCCAGCAGTGAATCGGGATCGAAAGATTTTAACTTC
CASSESGSKDFNF
>TRBJ2-1|-|TRBD2|TRBV5-1
TGCGCCAGCAGCTTGGATGCGTGGGGGACTAGAGTATACAATGAGCAGTTCTTC
CASSLDAWGTRVYNEQFF
>TRBJ1-3|-|-|TRBV28
TGTGCCAGCAGTGCTCCGGGACTCTCTGGAAACACCATATATTTT
CASSAPGLSGNTIYF
>TRBJ1-1|-|TRBD1|TRBV18
TGTGCCAGCTCACCCCTGACAGGGGGGACGAACACTGAAGCTTTCTTT
CASSPLTGGTNTEAFF
>TRBJ1-5|-|-|TRBV2
TGTGCCAGCAGTGAAGCCCTCAGACAGGAAAGTCAGCCCCAGCATTTT
CASSEALRQESQPQHF
>TRBJ2-2|-|TRBD1|TRBV7-2
TGTGCCAGCATCAGAGGGGGACAGGGGACGTGGTACGGGGAGCTGTTTTTT
CASIRGGQGTWYGELFF
>TRBJ1-1|-|-|TRBV25-1
TGTGCCAGCACCCAGGAGGCACGGCATTCCTACACTGAAGCTTTCTTT
CASTQEARHSYTEAFF
>TRBJ2-2|once|TRBD2|TRBV9
TGTGCCAGCAGCTGGCGTCTAGCGGGATCGGGCGGGGAGCTGTTTTTT
CASSWRLAGSGGELFF
>TRBJ1-1|-|-|TRBV19
TGTGCCAGTAGTATAACAGGTTTGAACACTGAAGCTTTCTTT
CASSITGLNTEAFF
>TRBJ1-2|once|TRBD1|TRBV28
TGTGCCAGCAGAGTGGACAGGCTCTATGGCTACACCTTC
CASRVDRLYGYTF
>TRBJ1-4|-|-|TRBV18
TGTGCCAGCTCACCACGGGCAGTTTTAACAACTAATGAAAAACTGTTTTTT
CASSPRAVLTTNEKLFF
>TRBJ2-7|-|TRBD1|TRBV11-3
TGTGCCAGCAGCCGGACAGGGAGCTCCTACGAGCAGTACTTC
CASSRTGSSYEQYF
>TRBJ2-5|-|TRBD2|TRBV5-4
TGTGCCAGCAGCTCCGGGACTAGCGGGAGGGCCGCGACCCAGTACTTC
CASSSGTSGRAATQYF
>TRBJ2-7|-|-|TRBV5-1
TGCGCCAGCAGCTTAGCGGTAAACTCCTACGAGCAGTACTTC
CASSLAVNSYEQYF
>TRBJ1-4|-|-|TRBV7-9
TGTGCCAGCAGCTTTGGGAGAACTAATGAAAAACTGTTTTTT
CASSFGRTNEKLFF
>TRBJ2-7|-|TRBD2|TRBV10-1
TGCGCCGGCATACTAGCGGGAACTTCTGGTGAGCAGTACTTC
CAGILAGTSGEQYF